Following are 15 T cell receptor beta chains from one sample sequenced in a study of OX40 agonist ivuxolimab in advanced cancers. Here immunoSEQ multiplex PCR was the method, and the copy in TCRdb shows in-frame clones only, minus some. The table lists 55,000 to 75,000 clones, 85% of them singletons. The sample was CD4+ or CD8+ T cells sorted from blood, taken in a trial of the OX40 agonist ivuxolimab. These receptors came from an adult with an advanced solid tumor such as melanoma, head and neck, liver or kidney cancer.

The chain is built from TRBV27 and TRBJ1-5, with D possibly matching TRBD1 (6 bases). The CDR3 contains 15 residues. The V end was cut by 3 bases, the J end by 3 bases, with 12 bases between. Germline V gene lookup returns CDR1 MNHEY and CDR2 SMNVEV (reference sequence). CDR3 sequence (DNA): TGTGCCAGCAGTTTTCAGGGGTTGAACAATCAGCCCCAGCATTTT. Its protein is CASSFQGLNNQPQHF.

The chain carries TRBV10-1 and TRBJ1-3; a possible D gene is TRBD1 (5 bases). Germline assignment: CDR1 WNHNN and CDR2 SYGVQD (reference sequence). This CDR3 spans 14 amino acids. CDR3 residues: CAGGKPSSGNTIYF. CDR3 DNA sequence: TGCGCTGGGGGGAAACCCAGCTCTGGAAACACCATATATTTT.

Regarding this clone: One end of the junction fails to match germline, which may point to a read error. This chain joins TRBV20-1 and TRBJ2-5; D is unresolved. The CDR3 is 11 residues long. CDR1 and CDR2 from the germline V gene are DFQATT and SNEGSKA (reference sequence). Here the CDR3 reads CSGGLQGTQYF. CDR3 nucleotides: TGCAGTGGCGGCCTCCAAGGGACCCAGTACTTC.

This rearrangement joins TRBV19 to TRBJ2-3; unclear D gene. V was cut by 0 bases and J by 0 bases, with 4 bases left in between. This CDR3 comprises 14 residues. CDR1 LNHDA and CDR2 SQIVND come from the germline V gene (reference sequence). This CDR3 is CASSIDPSTDTQYF. CDR3 in DNA: TGTGCCAGTAGTATAGACCCGAGCACAGATACGCAGTATTTT.

The chain links TRBV6-1 to TRBJ2-2; D is uncertain. Trimming shortened V by 4 bases and J by 4 bases, and 13 bases separated the two germline ends. This CDR3 has 15 residues. The germline CDR1 and CDR2 sequences are MNHNS and SASEGT. The CDR3 loop is CASSALWLPTGELFF. In DNA form, the CDR3 reads TGTGCCAGCAGTGCACTCTGGCTGCCCACCGGGGAGCTGTTTTTT.

Here the CDR3 reads CASSRGDRVGETQYF. The CDR3 DNA sequence: TGTGCCAGCAGCCGTGGGGACAGGGTCGGGGAGACCCAGTACTTC. The chain has TRBV7-9 and TRBJ2-5; 9 nucleotides align to TRBD1. The germline V gene encodes CDR1 SEHNR and CDR2 FQNEAQ (reference sequence). The CDR3 extends over 15 amino acids. V lost 5 bases to trimming and J lost 5 bases; unmatched junction nucleotides: 9.

The rearrangement uses TRBV2 and TRBJ2-5; D is perhaps TRBD2 (5 bases). Germline V gene lookup returns CDR1 SNHLY and CDR2 FYNNEI. Trimming removed 9 bases at V and 6 bases at J, with 14 bases between. This CDR3 comprises 12 residues. The CDR3 DNA follows: TGTGCCAGTTCCGGGGAACCAAAGACCCAGTACTTC. It encodes CASSGEPKTQYF.

The J gene is TRBJ2-1, the V gene TRBV19, with D perhaps being TRBD1 or TRBD2 (5 bases each). CDR3 length equals 16 residues. V was shortened by 6 bases and J by 9 bases, with 24 bases between the two germline ends. The germline V gene has CDR1 LNHDA and CDR2 SQIVND (reference sequence). CDR3 in DNA: TGTGCCAGTAGAAGGTCGAACGGGGACCTACAAGGTGAGCAGTTCTTC. Translating it yields CASRRSNGDLQGEQFF.

The chain uses TRBV6-5 and TRBJ2-1; D gene ambiguous. The CDR3 contains 11 residues. Trimming cost V 5 bases and J 10 bases, with 9 bases left between them. The V gene's germline CDR1 is MNHEY and CDR2 SVGAGI. CDR3: CASSVLREQFF. CDR3 bases: TGTGCCAGCAGTGTACTTCGAGAGCAGTTCTTC.

This rearrangement joins TRBV5-4 to TRBJ2-7; D is perhaps TRBD2 (6 bases). The CDR3 length is 16 residues. Germline V lookup: CDR1 SGHNT, CDR2 YYREEE (reference sequence). V dropped 7 bases and J dropped 0 bases, with 20 bases sitting between them. The CDR3 coding sequence is TGTGCCAGCCGAGTTTCAGGTAGCGGAAGCTCCTACGAGCAGTACTTC. This sequence encodes CASRVSGSGSSYEQYF.

This sequence joins TRBV7-2 and TRBJ1-1; a possible D gene is TRBD1 (6 bases). CDR1 and CDR2 (germline): SGHTA, FQGNSA. CDR3 length: 17 amino acids. Trimming took off 2 bases at V and 0 bases at J, with 16 bases between the two ends. The CDR3 region has the DNA TGTGCCAGCAGCTTACGTACGGACAGTTTTCTGAACACTGAAGCTTTCTTT. Protein: CASSLRTDSFLNTEAFF.

The rearrangement uses TRBV23-1 and TRBJ1-5, with 7 bases fitting TRBD1. TRBV23-1 is treated as an ORF (open reading frame) with a function not yet certain. The CDR3 is 15 residues long. The trim removed 0 bases at V and 6 bases at J, leaving 5 bases unmatched. DNA for the CDR3: TGCGCCAGCAGTCAATCACCCAACAGGGGTCAGCCCCAGCATTTT. It encodes CASSQSPNRGQPQHF.

This sequence joins TRBV6-6 and TRBJ1-2; D remains unclear. Trimming pared 2 bases from V and 8 bases from J, leaving 18 bases between. CDR1 and CDR2 (germline): MNHNY, SVGAGI (reference sequence). The CDR3 runs 15 residues. This CDR3 reads CASSYTQPTGGGYTF. CDR3 DNA sequence: TGTGCCAGCAGTTACACGCAGCCCACGGGAGGGGGCTACACCTTC.

J is TRBJ1-1 and V is TRBV19; D is undetermined. CDR1 LNHDA and CDR2 SQIVND come from the germline V gene (reference sequence). The CDR3 is 17 amino acids. V lost 5 bases to trimming and J lost 4 bases, with 23 bases between them. For the CDR3, the DNA is TGTGCCAGTAGTGGGTCAGGCACCCTCTGGGGAGGCACTGAAGCTTTCTTT. This translates into CASSGSGTLWGGTEAFF.

The V and J genes are TRBV5-6 and TRBJ1-5, with 7 bases that match TRBD1. V lost 2 bases, J lost 5 bases, and 4 bases stayed unmatched. CDR3 length: 14 amino acids. In germline, CDR1 is SGHDT, CDR2 YYEEEE. Here the CDR3 reads CASSFRGGDQPQHF. CDR3 DNA sequence: TGTGCCAGCAGCTTCAGGGGGGGCGATCAGCCCCAGCATTTT. Using reference TRBV5-6 and TRBJ1-5 for the parts outside the CDR3, the full variable domain is DAGVTQSPTHLIKTRGQQVTLRCSPKSGHDTVSWYQQALGQGPQFIFQYYEEEERQRGNFPDRFSGHQFPNYSSELNVNALLLGDSALYLCASSFRGGDQPQHFGDGTRLSIL.